This T cell receptor (beta chain) was sequenced during a study of blood T cell repertoires in COVID-19. The wider study: Spain, Italy and the United States supplied samples that represented acute and convalescent COVID-19. T cells, B-cell-depleted T cells, or PBMCs provided the cDNA or gDNA that served as material.

Original analysis: Amplifying reference gene primers gave estimates of nucleated cell counts. Assay used: immunoSEQ multiplex PCR; TCRdb lists only in-frame clones, some missing. V, J and clone size reflect that table, while D and trimming were determined from the DNA. This sample carries approximately 130,000 clones, around nine tenths of them seen once, and the ten largest clones take 2% to 2.5%. CDR1 is LNHDA, CDR2 SQIVND, per germline (reference sequence). There are 17 residues in the CDR3. V lost 5 bases, J lost 8 bases, and 27 bases lay in between. This receptor was obtained from a woman between 50 and 59 years old with acute or convalescent COVID-19. The sample was peripheral blood. The chain joins TRBV19 to TRBJ1-2; D call uncertain. This chain's CDR3 is CASSALSTGFSGQGYTF. The CDR3 bases are TGTGCCAGTAGTGCCCTTTCTACGGGATTCTCAGGCCAAGGCTACACCTTC.